A selection of T cell receptor beta chains follows, all from one sample in a study of T cell changes during pregnancy in multiple sclerosis. The table came from immunoSEQ multiplex PCR; TCRdb's copy has only in-frame clones and leaves some out. Of approximately 58,000 clones listed, approximately 92% were seen once; the top ten hold more than 0.15%. The input for sequencing was CD4+ T cells from peripheral blood mononuclear cells, taken after pregnancy. These receptors came from a female donor in good health, enrolled as a control in a pregnancy study. Both conserved end residues are part of each CDR3. D genes are given only for firm matches. The size entry is marked missing in some rows and otherwise reads once, few, many or a size class.

V: TRBV4-1
D: NA
J: TRBJ1-1
size: NA
CDR3: CASTRQASVNTEAFF
DNA: TGCGCCAGCACCCGACAGGCAAGCGTGAACACTGAAGCTTTCTTT

V: TRBV6-5
D: NA
J: TRBJ2-7
size: once
CDR3: CASSPRTAYSYEQYF
DNA: TGTGCCAGCAGTCCCCGGACTGCTTACTCCTACGAGCAGTACTTC

V: TRBV5-1
D: TRBD1
J: TRBJ1-4
size: NA
CDR3: CASSLYGTGDEKLFF
DNA: TGCGCCAGCAGCTTATACGGGACAGGGGATGAAAAACTGTTTTTT

V: TRBV4-3
D: NA
J: TRBJ2-2
size: once
CDR3: CASSQGVTNTGELFF
DNA: TGCGCCAGCAGCCAAGGTGTTACGAACACCGGGGAGCTGTTTTTT

V: TRBV27
D: TRBD1
J: TRBJ2-3
size: NA
CDR3: CASSPDRRSSTDTQYF
DNA: TGTGCCAGCAGCCCGGACAGGCGCTCTAGCACAGATACGCAGTATTTT

V: TRBV19
D: TRBD1
J: TRBJ2-7
size: NA
CDR3: CASRRQGAYEQYF
DNA: TGTGCCAGTAGAAGACAGGGAGCCTACGAGCAGTACTTC

V: TRBV27
D: TRBD2
J: TRBJ2-3
size: NA
CDR3: CASSPLAGTDTQYF
DNA: TGTGCCAGCAGTCCTCTAGCGGGCACAGATACGCAGTATTTT

V: TRBV18
D: NA
J: TRBJ1-5
size: once
CDR3: CASSPVPEGNQPQHF
DNA: TGTGCCAGCTCACCGGTACCGGAGGGCAATCAGCCCCAGCATTTT

V: TRBV7-6
D: NA
J: TRBJ1-1
size: NA
CDR3: CASSLVGGGRQNTEAFF
DNA: TGTGCCAGCAGCTTAGTTGGCGGGGGCCGGCAGAACACTGAAGCTTTCTTT

V: TRBV18
D: NA
J: TRBJ2-7
size: NA
CDR3: CASSPYGSYEQYF
DNA: TGTGCCAGCTCACCGTACGGTTCCTACGAGCAGTACTTC

V: TRBV2
D: TRBD1
J: TRBJ2-7
size: NA
CDR3: CASFYRGSEQYF
DNA: TGTGCCAGTTTTTACAGGGGAAGCGAGCAGTACTTC

V: TRBV4-2
D: TRBD1
J: TRBJ2-2
size: NA
CDR3: CASSQVTGGSGELFF
DNA: TGTGCCAGCAGCCAGGTGACAGGGGGCTCCGGGGAGCTGTTTTTT

V: TRBV9
D: NA
J: TRBJ1-5
size: NA
CDR3: CASSVGDTNQPQHF
DNA: TGTGCCAGCAGCGTAGGAGATACCAATCAGCCCCAGCATTTT

V: TRBV29-1
D: NA
J: TRBJ2-7
size: NA
CDR3: CSVYTQGPYEQYF
DNA: TGCAGCGTCTATACACAGGGACCCTACGAGCAGTACTTC

V: TRBV4-1
D: TRBD1
J: TRBJ1-5
size: NA
CDR3: CASSQGWDRGAKGNQPQHF
DNA: TGCGCCAGCAGCCAGGGGTGGGACAGGGGAGCAAAGGGAAATCAGCCCCAGCATTTT

V: TRBV21-1
D: NA
J: TRBJ1-1
size: NA
CDR3: CASSKDSDFEAFF
DNA: TGTGCCAGCAGCAAAGATAGCGATTTTGAAGCTTTCTTT

V: TRBV4-2
D: NA
J: TRBJ2-2
size: NA
CDR3: CASSQDAGNGELFF
DNA: TGTGCCAGCAGCCAAGATGCGGGGAACGGGGAGCTGTTTTTT

V: TRBV4-1
D: NA
J: TRBJ1-4
size: NA
CDR3: CASSQEGLANEKLFF
DNA: TGCGCCAGCAGCCAAGAGGGACTAGCTAATGAAAAACTGTTTTTT

V: TRBV4-2
D: NA
J: TRBJ1-5
size: NA
CDR3: CASSQGPGADSNQPQHF
DNA: TGTGCCAGCAGCCAAGGTCCAGGGGCTGATAGCAATCAGCCCCAGCATTTT

V: TRBV6-4
D: NA
J: TRBJ2-2
size: NA
CDR3: CASSAKGTGELFF
DNA: TGTGCCAGCAGTGCGAAGGGGACCGGGGAGCTGTTTTTT

V: TRBV6-1
D: TRBD2
J: TRBJ2-1
size: NA
CDR3: CASRPSGGVYNEQFF
DNA: TGTGCCAGCAGGCCTAGCGGGGGGGTGTACAATGAGCAGTTCTTC

V: TRBV29-1
D: TRBD1
J: TRBJ1-1
size: NA
CDR3: CLDRENTEAFF
DNA: TGCTTGGACAGGGAGAACACTGAAGCTTTCTTT

V: TRBV13
D: NA
J: TRBJ2-1
size: NA
CDR3: CASSLQGPADEQFF
DNA: TGTGCCAGCAGCTTGCAGGGGCCAGCGGATGAGCAGTTCTTC

V: TRBV5-1
D: TRBD2
J: TRBJ2-5
size: NA
CDR3: CASSLLAVPQETQYF
DNA: TGCGCCAGCAGCTTGCTAGCGGTTCCCCAAGAGACCCAGTACTTC

V: TRBV9
D: NA
J: TRBJ2-7
size: NA
CDR3: CASSGGVGGAPLEQYF
DNA: TGTGCCAGCAGCGGAGGGGTGGGCGGGGCCCCTCTCGAGCAGTACTTC

V: TRBV6-4
D: NA
J: TRBJ2-3
size: once
CDR3: CASSDSGRGTQYF
DNA: TGTGCCAGCAGTGACTCGGGTCGAGGTACGCAGTATTTT

V: TRBV27
D: NA
J: TRBJ1-5
size: NA
CDR3: CATNSAGPGQPQHF
DNA: TGTGCCACCAATTCCGCCGGACCAGGGCAGCCCCAGCATTTT

V: TRBV27
D: NA
J: TRBJ2-3
size: NA
CDR3: CASSLRGGRSEYF
DNA: TGTGCCAGCAGTTTAAGGGGGGGGCGCTCTGAGTATTTT

V: TRBV5-6
D: NA
J: TRBJ2-6
size: NA
CDR3: CASSSQGSGANVLTF
DNA: TGTGCCAGCAGCTCACAGGGCTCTGGGGCCAACGTCCTGACTTTC

V: TRBV7-2
D: NA
J: TRBJ2-3
size: NA
CDR3: CASTLGDTQYF
DNA: TGTGCCAGCACCCTCGGGGATACGCAGTATTTT

V: TRBV7-8
D: NA
J: TRBJ1-5
size: NA
CDR3: CASSLTRSRGAQPQHF
DNA: TGTGCCAGCAGCCTGACACGAAGCAGGGGCGCTCAGCCCCAGCATTTT

V: TRBV30
D: NA
J: TRBJ1-1
size: few
CDR3: CAWTGSANTEAFF
DNA: TGTGCCTGGACAGGGTCGGCGAACACTGAAGCTTTCTTT

V: TRBV6-5
D: TRBD1
J: TRBJ1-5
size: NA
CDR3: CASSPRTGSQPQHF
DNA: TGTGCCAGCAGTCCCCGGACAGGTTCACAGCCCCAGCATTTT

V: TRBV19
D: NA
J: TRBJ1-2
size: NA
CDR3: CASRGAAVNYGYTF
DNA: TGTGCCAGTAGGGGGGCGGCCGTGAACTATGGCTACACCTTC

V: TRBV5-1
D: NA
J: TRBJ2-7
size: NA
CDR3: CASRLGPTQVGGPYEQYF
DNA: TGCGCCAGCAGGCTCGGACCTACCCAGGTGGGAGGCCCCTACGAGCAGTACTTC

V: TRBV4-2
D: TRBD2
J: TRBJ2-3
size: once
CDR3: CASSRTPLAGGPGSTDTQYF
DNA: TGTGCCAGCAGCCGGACGCCCCTAGCGGGGGGGCCTGGGAGCACAGATACGCAGTATTTT

V: TRBV6-4
D: TRBD2
J: TRBJ2-3
size: once
CDR3: CASSEAAGTTTQYF
DNA: TGTGCCAGCAGTGAAGCAGCGGGAACTACAACGCAGTATTTT

V: TRBV30
D: NA
J: TRBJ1-5
size: NA
CDR3: CAWSLKAGNQPQHF
DNA: TGTGCCTGGAGTCTAAAGGCAGGGAATCAGCCCCAGCATTTT

V: TRBV5-1
D: NA
J: TRBJ2-5
size: NA
CDR3: CASSGEQRGETQYF
DNA: TGCGCCAGCAGCGGGGAGCAGCGAGGGGAGACCCAGTACTTC

V: TRBV6-5
D: TRBD1
J: TRBJ1-1
size: NA
CDR3: CASRQGSRTEAFF
DNA: TGTGCCAGCAGACAGGGGAGTCGGACTGAAGCTTTCTTT

V: TRBV28
D: TRBD1
J: TRBJ2-7
size: NA
CDR3: CASSSNRDRPSYEQYF
DNA: TGTGCCAGCAGTTCAAACCGGGACAGGCCCTCCTACGAGCAGTACTTC

V: TRBV7-9
D: TRBD1
J: TRBJ1-1
size: NA
CDR3: CASSSTGTGGRNTEAFF
DNA: TGTGCCAGCAGCTCTACCGGGACAGGGGGTAGGAACACTGAAGCTTTCTTT

V: TRBV4-1
D: NA
J: TRBJ1-5
size: NA
CDR3: CASSQGPARRGYSNQPQHF
DNA: TGCGCCAGCAGCCAAGGCCCAGCGCGAAGGGGCTATAGCAATCAGCCCCAGCATTTT

V: TRBV15
D: TRBD1
J: TRBJ2-3
size: NA
CDR3: CATSRDRDSAQYF
DNA: TGTGCCACCAGCAGAGACCGGGACAGTGCGCAGTATTTT

V: TRBV6-5
D: NA
J: TRBJ2-3
size: once
CDR3: CASSYLRAGLTDTQYF
DNA: TGTGCCAGCAGTTACCTGAGGGCGGGCCTCACAGATACGCAGTATTTT

V: TRBV7-2
D: NA
J: TRBJ1-1
size: NA
CDR3: CASSLHTEAFF
DNA: TGTGCCAGCAGCCTTCACACTGAAGCTTTCTTT

V: TRBV7-9
D: TRBD2
J: TRBJ2-1
size: NA
CDR3: CASSLRGGGDEQFF
DNA: TGTGCCAGCAGCTTACGCGGGGGTGGCGATGAGCAGTTCTTC

V: TRBV4-2
D: NA
J: TRBJ1-2
size: NA
CDR3: CASSQGDTESGYTF
DNA: TGTGCCAGCAGCCAAGGGGACACCGAAAGTGGCTACACCTTC